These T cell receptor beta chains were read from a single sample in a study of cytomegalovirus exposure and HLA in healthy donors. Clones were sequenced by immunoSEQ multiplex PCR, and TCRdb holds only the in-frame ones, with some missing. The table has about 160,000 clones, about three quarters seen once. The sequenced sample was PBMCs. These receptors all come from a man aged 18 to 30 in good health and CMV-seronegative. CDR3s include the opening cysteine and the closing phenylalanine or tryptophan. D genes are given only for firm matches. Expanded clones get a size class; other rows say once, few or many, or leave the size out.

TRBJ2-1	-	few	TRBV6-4	TGTGCCAGCAGTGACCGGGACAACAATGAGCAGTTCTTC	CASSDRDNNEQFF
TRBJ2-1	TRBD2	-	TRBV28	TGTGCCAGCGTCCGGCCGGGACTAGCGGGAGGTGGCTCCTACAATGAGCAGTTCTTC	CASVRPGLAGGGSYNEQFF
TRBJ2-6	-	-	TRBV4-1	TGCGCCAGCAGCCAAGACAGGAACTCTGGGGCCAACGTCCTGACTTTC	CASSQDRNSGANVLTF
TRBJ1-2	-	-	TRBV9	TGTGCCAGCAGCCCCGGGGGGCTCTATGGCTACACCTTC	CASSPGGLYGYTF
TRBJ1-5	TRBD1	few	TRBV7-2	TGTGCCAGCAGCTTAGTGACAGGGGCCAATCAGCCCCAGCATTTT	CASSLVTGANQPQHF
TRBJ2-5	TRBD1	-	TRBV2	TGTGCCAGCAGTGACCCGACAGGGACGGGCGAGACCCAGTACTTC	CASSDPTGTGETQYF
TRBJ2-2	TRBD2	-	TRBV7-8	TGTGCCAGCAGCCCCGCTAGCGGGAGAAGCACCGGGGAGCTGTTTTTT	CASSPASGRSTGELFF
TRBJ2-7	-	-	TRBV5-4	TGTGCCAGCAGCCGCCTGGGCACCCCCGAGCAGTACTTC	CASSRLGTPEQYF
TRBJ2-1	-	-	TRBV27	TGTGCCAGCAGTTTTCCAGGGAATGAGCAGTTCTTC	CASSFPGNEQFF
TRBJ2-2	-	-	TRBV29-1	TGCAGCGTTTCGGTCAGATCACCGGGGAATGAGCTGTTTTTT	CSVSVRSPGNELFF
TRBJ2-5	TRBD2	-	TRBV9	TGTGCCAGCAGCGCACCTAGCGGGAGCCAAGAGACCCAGTACTTC	CASSAPSGSQETQYF
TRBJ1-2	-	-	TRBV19	TGTGCCAGTAGTTTTCGGACAGTCCTCTATGGCTACACCTTC	CASSFRTVLYGYTF
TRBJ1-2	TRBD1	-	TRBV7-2	TGTGCCAGCAGCTTAGAGGGGGACAGAAGTTATGGCTACACCTTC	CASSLEGDRSYGYTF
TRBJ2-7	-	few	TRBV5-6	TGTGCCTCGAAACTTGGAGGACCGTTGTACGAGCAGTACTTC	CASKLGGPLYEQYF
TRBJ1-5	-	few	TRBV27	TGTGCCAGCAGTTTTAGTGAGGGAAGCAATCAGCCCCAGCATTTT	CASSFSEGSNQPQHF
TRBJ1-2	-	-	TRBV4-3	TGCGCCAGCAGCCAAGATCAGCGGGCGCCTAACTATGGCTACACCTTC	CASSQDQRAPNYGYTF
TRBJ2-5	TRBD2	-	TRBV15	TGTGCCACCAGCAACCGACTAGCGGGAGGACAAGAGACCCAGTACTTC	CATSNRLAGGQETQYF
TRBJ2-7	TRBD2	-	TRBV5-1	TGCGCCAGCAGGGGCGAGAGCGGGAGGGCCGGCGAGCAGTACTTC	CASRGESGRAGEQYF
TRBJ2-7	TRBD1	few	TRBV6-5	TGTGCCAGCAGCGGTTGGGACAGGGGTAGGGGAATCGGTAACTTC	CASSGWDRGRGIGNF
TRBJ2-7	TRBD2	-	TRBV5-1	TGCGCCAGCAGCTTGGCTACAGCGGGATCTTACGAGCAGTACTTC	CASSLATAGSYEQYF
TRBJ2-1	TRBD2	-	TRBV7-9	TGTGCCAGCACCTTCGGAGCGGGAGAGGGGCGCAATGAGCAGTTCTTC	CASTFGAGEGRNEQFF
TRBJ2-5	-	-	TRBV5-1	TGCGCCAGCAGCCTGGGGCCGGGGTACGAGACCCAGTACTTC	CASSLGPGYETQYF
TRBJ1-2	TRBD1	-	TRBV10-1	TGCGCCAGCAGCGAGCGGACAGGGTATGGCTACACCTTC	CASSERTGYGYTF
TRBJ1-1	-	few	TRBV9	TGTGCCAGCAGCGCCCTGGGACACAGGAACACTGAAGCTTTCTTT	CASSALGHRNTEAFF
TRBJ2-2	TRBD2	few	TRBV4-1	TGCGCCAGCAGCCAAAATAGCGGGAGGAACACCGGGGAGCTGTTTTTT	CASSQNSGRNTGELFF
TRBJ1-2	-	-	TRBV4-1	TGCGCCAGCAGCCAGAGGGGCCAAGCGGGATATGGCTACACCTTC	CASSQRGQAGYGYTF
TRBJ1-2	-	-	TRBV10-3	TGTGCCATCAGTGAGACTGTGGAGGCATCGTCGAACTATGGCTACACCTTC	CAISETVEASSNYGYTF
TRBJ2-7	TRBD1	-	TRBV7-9	TGTGCCAGCAGCGATTCCGGGACAGGACCCTACGAGCAGTACTTC	CASSDSGTGPYEQYF
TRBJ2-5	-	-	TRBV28	TGTGCCAGCAGTTTTCAGGGGCCCGGGGAGACCCAGTACTTC	CASSFQGPGETQYF
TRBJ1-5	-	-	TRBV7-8	TGTGCCAGCAGCTTAGGATACAGTAATCAGCCCCAGCATTTT	CASSLGYSNQPQHF
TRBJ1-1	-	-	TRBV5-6	TGTGCCAGCAGCTTGATACTTGGGCCGCCTGAAGCTTTCTTT	CASSLILGPPEAFF
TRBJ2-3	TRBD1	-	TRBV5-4	TGTGCCAGCAGCTCACAGGGGACAGATACGCAGTATTTT	CASSSQGTDTQYF
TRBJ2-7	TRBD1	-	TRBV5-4	TGTGCCAGCAGCTTGGAGACAGGGAACGAGCAGTACTTC	CASSLETGNEQYF
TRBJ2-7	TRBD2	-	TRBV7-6	TGTGCCAGCAGCTTGGGACTAGCGGGAGGGCCATACGAGCAGTACTTC	CASSLGLAGGPYEQYF
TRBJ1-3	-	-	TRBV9	TGTGCCAGCAGCGTAGTTCCAGGGCCCTCTGGAAACACCATATATTTT	CASSVVPGPSGNTIYF
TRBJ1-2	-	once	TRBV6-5	TGTGCCAGCAGTTCAACAGGGCATGGCTACACCTTC	CASSSTGHGYTF
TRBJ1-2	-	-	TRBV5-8	TGTGCCAGCAGCTTGGAGGGGCCCTATGGCTACACCTTC	CASSLEGPYGYTF
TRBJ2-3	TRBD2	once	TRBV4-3	TGCGCCAGCAGCCAAGACGTTGTTCTAGCGGGAGCCTCAGATACGCAGTATTTT	CASSQDVVLAGASDTQYF
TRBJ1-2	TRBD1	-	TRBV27	TGTGCCAGCAGGCGAGACAGGGACGGCTTAGATGGCTACACCTTC	CASRRDRDGLDGYTF
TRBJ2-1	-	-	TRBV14	TGTGCCAGCAGTCGACTAGTGACTGATGAGCAGTTCTTC	CASSRLVTDEQFF
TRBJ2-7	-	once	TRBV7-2	TGTGCCAGCAGCACGACAGGTAGCGCATACGAGCAGTACTTC	CASSTTGSAYEQYF
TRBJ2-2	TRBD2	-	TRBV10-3	TGTGCCATCAGTGAGTCTGCGGGAGGTCGGACCGGGGAGCTGTTTTTT	CAISESAGGRTGELFF
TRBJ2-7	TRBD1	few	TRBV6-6	TGTGCCACCCGACAGGGGCCCTACGAGCAGTACTTC	CATRQGPYEQYF